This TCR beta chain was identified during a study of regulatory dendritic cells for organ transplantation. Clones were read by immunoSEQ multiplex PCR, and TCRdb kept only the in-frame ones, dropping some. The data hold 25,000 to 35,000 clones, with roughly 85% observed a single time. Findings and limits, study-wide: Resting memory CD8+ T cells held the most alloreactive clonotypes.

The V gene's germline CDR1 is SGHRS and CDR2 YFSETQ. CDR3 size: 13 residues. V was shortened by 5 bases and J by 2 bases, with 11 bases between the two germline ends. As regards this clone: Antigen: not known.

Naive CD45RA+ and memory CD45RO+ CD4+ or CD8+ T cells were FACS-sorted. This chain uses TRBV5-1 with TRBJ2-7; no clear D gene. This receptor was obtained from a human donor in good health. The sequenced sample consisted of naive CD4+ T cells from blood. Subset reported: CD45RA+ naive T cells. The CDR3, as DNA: TGCGCCAGCAGTAACTCGGGTGCCTACGAGCAGTACTTC. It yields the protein CASSNSGAYEQYF. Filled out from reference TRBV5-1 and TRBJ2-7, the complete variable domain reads KAGVTQTPRYLIKTRGQQVTLSCSPISGHRSVSWYQQTPGQGLQFLFEYFSETQRNKGNFPGRFSGRQFSNSRSEMNVSTLELGDSALYLCASSNSGAYEQYFGPGTRLTVT.